This T cell receptor beta chain originates from a study of low-dose radiotherapy and immunotherapy resistance in tumors. Study information: Every two weeks, cyclophosphamide 200 mg/m2 was infused one day before radiation plus immunotherapy.

CDR3 length: 14 residues. V dropped 4 bases and J dropped 6 bases, with 13 bases sitting between them. CDR1 and CDR2 (germline): MDHEN, SYDVKM. The sample holds many counts of this clonotype. TRAV- and TRBV-specific primers, spanning alpha and beta chains, primed first-strand cDNA. Amplification of TCRs used a constant-region primer and V-primer adapter for roughly 21 PCR cycles. TCRdb recomputed calls from the reads with MiXCR, one row per CDR3 protein. The sample lists around 100,000 distinct CDR3 sequences, 20% to 25% seen once, with around 13% in the top ten. The time point: after trial treatment. Treatment: LDRT plus nivolumab, ipilimumab, low-dose cyclophosphamide and aspirin (RACIN trial).

Sequenced material: PBMCs, taken after low-dose radiotherapy plus immunotherapy. V is TRBV28 and J is TRBJ2-1; tentatively, D is TRBD1 (5 bases). The sequence was obtained from a female donor with ovarian cancer. CDR3 DNA sequence: TGTGCCAGCAGTTCGACCCCCAGGGTCAATGAGCAGTTCTTC. Protein product: CASSSTPRVNEQFF. The full variable domain, with the rest looked up from reference TRBV28 and TRBJ2-1, is DVKVTQSSRYLVKRTGEKVFLECVQDMDHENMFWYRQDPGLGLRLIYFSYDVKMKEKGDIPEGYSVSREKKERFSLILESASTNQTSMYLCASSSTPRVNEQFFGPGTRLTVL.